Below are 20 T cell receptor beta chains sequenced from a single sample in a study of CD8+ T cells in alopecia areata (dated by TCRdb to 2017 to 2018). The method behind the library was the immunoSEQ multiplex PCR assay. RNA was extracted from all samples and reverse transcribed into cDNA, which served as template for TCR sequencing. The source is immuneACCESS, and TCRdb retained only in-frame sequences with V and J called. Part of the clones is not carried over; for the studies checked, unresolved V genes explain less than half of this, and the remainder is unexplained. The sample profile shows about 140,000 clones; less than 75% of them were found once. The biggest ten clones account for 35% to 40% of the sample. Input material: CD8+ T cells sorted from blood. These receptors were obtained from a human donor in good health.

This chain uses TRBV2 with TRBJ2-7; 9 bases are shared with TRBD1. The CDR3 contains 13 residues. The germline CDR1 and CDR2 sequences are SNHLY and FYNNEI. With 7 bases clipped from V and 5 bases from J, the junction kept 6 bases outside the gene matches. The CDR3 DNA follows: TGTGCCAGCACCGGACAGGGGATTCACGAGCAGTACTTC. Its translation: CASTGQGIHEQYF.

This chain joins TRBV29-1 and TRBJ1-4; TRBD1 is a possible D gene (5 bases). V lost 4 bases to trimming and J lost 7 bases, with 13 bases between them. There are 13 residues in the CDR3. CDR1 is SQVTM and CDR2 is ANQGSEA in the germline V gene. This CDR3 reads CSVGTGFSEKLFF. The CDR3 nucleotides are TGCAGCGTTGGAACAGGCTTTAGTGAAAAACTGTTTTTT.

This clone came up a few times. The chain recombines TRBV11-2 with TRBJ2-7; D is unresolved. V lost 5 bases and J lost 3, with 5 bases in between. Germline assignment: CDR1 SGHAT and CDR2 FQNNGV. This CDR3 region has 11 residues. This chain's CDR3 is CASSTSYEQYF. CDR3 DNA: TGTGCCAGCAGCACGAGCTACGAGCAGTACTTC.

The chain joins TRBV19 to TRBJ2-1, with 8 bases fitting TRBD2. V shed 1 base, J shed 10 bases, and the junction held 6 bases outside the gene matches. CDR1 is LNHDA, CDR2 SQIVND, per germline (reference sequence). This CDR3 is 14 amino acids long. CDR3 residues: CASSIAGGPWEQFF. The DNA for the CDR3 is TGTGCCAGTAGTATAGCGGGAGGGCCATGGGAGCAGTTCTTC.

J is TRBJ2-7 and V is TRBV5-1; TRBD2 agrees at 7 bases. The trim removed 0 bases at V and 3 bases at J, leaving 3 bases unmatched. Germline assignment: CDR1 SGHRS and CDR2 YFSETQ. The CDR3 covers 14 residues. CDR3 sequence reads: CASSLGGSGYEQYF. CDR3 nucleotides: TGCGCCAGCAGCTTGGGCGGGAGCGGCTACGAGCAGTACTTC.

The gene calls are TRBV7-2 and TRBJ2-4; D is perhaps TRBD1 (6 bases). The length of the CDR3 is 14 residues. Trimming cost V 8 bases and J 1 base, with 12 bases left between them. The germline V gene encodes CDR1 SGHTA and CDR2 FQGNSA. The chain's CDR3 is CASFDQGAKNIQYF. DNA of the CDR3: TGTGCCAGCTTCGATCAGGGGGCCAAAAACATTCAGTACTTC.

V and J are TRBV29-1 and TRBJ2-5, with TRBD1 as a possible D gene (5 bases). The CDR3 is made up of 12 amino acids. Trimming shortened V by 2 bases and J by 10 bases, and 14 bases separated the two germline ends. The germline CDR1 and CDR2 sequences are SQVTM and ANQGSEA. CDR3 region: CSVEHDRGFQYF. The CDR3 DNA sequence: TGCAGCGTTGAACACGACAGAGGATTCCAGTACTTC.

This chain joins TRBV15 and TRBJ2-2; D remains unclear. CDR3 length: 13 amino acids. The V gene's germline CDR1 is LNHNV and CDR2 YYDKDF (reference sequence). V gave up 7 bases and J gave up 5 bases, with 11 bases separating them. The CDR3 loop reads CATTSRPTGELFF. CDR3 nucleotide sequence: TGTGCCACCACGTCCAGGCCTACCGGGGAGCTGTTTTTT.

The rearrangement uses TRBV7-9 and TRBJ2-4; 10 nucleotides align to TRBD2. CDR3 length equals 16 residues. Germline V gene data show CDR1 as SEHNR and CDR2 as FQNEAQ (reference sequence). The junction had 4 bases not matched to a gene; V was cut back by 5 bases and J by 0 bases. The chain's CDR3 is CASSGLAGVAKNIQYF. The CDR3 DNA reads TGTGCCAGCAGCGGGCTAGCGGGAGTAGCCAAAAACATTCAGTACTTC. Full variable domain (outside the CDR3, taken from reference TRBV7-9 and TRBJ2-4): DTGVSQNPRHKITKRGQNVTFRCDPISEHNRLYWYRQTLGQGPEFLTYFQNEAQLEKSRLLSDRFSAERPKGSFSTLEIQRTEQGDSAMYLCASSGLAGVAKNIQYFGAGTRLSVL.

This clone was counted a few times. CDR3 coding DNA: TGTGCCAGCAGGTCCCCTAGGCGGGTAACCTACGAGCAGTACTTC. Its protein is CASRSPRRVTYEQYF. The rearrangement uses TRBV28 and TRBJ2-7, with D possibly matching TRBD2 (5 bases). Trimming pared 6 bases from V and 2 bases from J, leaving 17 bases between. CDR3 length equals 15 residues. In germline, CDR1 is MDHEN, CDR2 SYDVKM.

This chain uses TRBV30 with TRBJ1-2, with D perhaps matching TRBD1 (5 bases). V gave up 6 bases and J gave up 0 bases, with 17 bases separating them. This CDR3 contains 15 residues. Germline V gene data show CDR1 as GTSNPN and CDR2 as SVGIG (reference sequence). CDR3 loop: CACSRRGSTNYGYTF. The CDR3 bases are TGTGCCTGTTCCCGAAGGGGCAGTACTAACTATGGCTACACCTTC.

This chain links TRBV9 with TRBJ2-7; 7 bases are a match to TRBD1. This CDR3 comprises 13 residues. CDR1 is SGDLS, CDR2 YYNGEE, per germline. V was clipped by 2 bases and J by 7 bases; unmatched bases: 6. CDR3 amino acids: CASSVGQTQEQYF. Here the CDR3 DNA reads TGTGCCAGCAGCGTGGGACAGACCCAAGAGCAGTACTTC.

J is TRBJ2-7 and V is TRBV5-1, with D hard to call. Deletions cut 4 bases from V and 4 bases from J, with 18 bases between. The CDR3 loop spans 15 amino acids. Germline CDR1 reads SGHRS; CDR2 reads YFSETQ. The CDR3 DNA sequence: TGCGCCAGCAGCGTGACCTCGGGCTCCCGTTACGAGCAGTACTTC. It codes for CASSVTSGSRYEQYF.

The genes are TRBV13 and TRBJ2-3; TRBD2 agrees at 7 bases. Germline CDR1 PRHDT, CDR2 FYEKMQ (reference sequence). Trimming took 4 bases from V and 3 from J; bases not matched to a gene: 10. This CDR3 contains 16 residues. The CDR3 spells CASSSPSGAKTDTQYF. DNA for the CDR3: TGTGCCAGCAGCTCCCCTAGCGGAGCGAAGACAGATACGCAGTATTTT.

The rearrangement uses TRBV6-6 and TRBJ2-3; D unclear. Germline CDR1 reads MNHNY; CDR2 reads SVGAGI (reference sequence). This CDR3 contains 15 residues. V dropped 5 bases and J dropped 0 bases, with 12 bases sitting between them. The CDR3 coding sequence is TGTGCCAGCAGTGCAATGGCGGCTAGCACAGATACGCAGTATTTT. Translation: CASSAMAASTDTQYF.

A single count supports this clone. The V and J genes are TRBV28 and TRBJ1-5; D is unclear. This CDR3 has 13 residues. V lost 2 bases to trimming and J lost 4 bases, with 6 bases between them. Germline CDR1 reads MDHEN; CDR2 reads SYDVKM. The CDR3 sequence: CASSLPGNQPQHF. DNA for the CDR3: TGTGCCAGCAGTTTACCCGGGAATCAGCCCCAGCATTTT.

The V gene is TRBV7-9, the J gene TRBJ2-6; the D is unclear. The length of the CDR3 is 12 residues. Per the germline V gene, CDR1 is SEHNR and CDR2 is FQNEAQ (reference sequence). V dropped 4 bases and J dropped 2 bases, with 0 bases sitting between them. CDR3 in amino acids: CASSSGANVLTF. CDR3 nucleotides: TGTGCCAGCAGCTCTGGGGCCAACGTCCTGACTTTC.

This clone occurred a few times. The J gene is TRBJ1-1, the V gene TRBV30; 8 bases fit TRBD1. The CDR3 contains 16 residues. CDR1 and CDR2 from the germline V gene are GTSNPN and SVGIG (reference sequence). The J segment lost 5 bases and the V segment lost 1 base, leaving 12 bases of the junction unmatched. CDR3 sequence: CAWSAPGQVAKTEAFF. The CDR3 nucleotides read TGTGCCTGGAGTGCTCCGGGACAGGTTGCCAAAACTGAAGCTTTCTTT. The whole variable domain, remainder taken from reference TRBV30 and TRBJ1-1, is SQTIHQWPATLVQPVGSPLSLECTVEGTSNPNLYWYRQAAGRGLQLLFYSVGIGQISSEVPQNLSASRPQDRQFILSSKKLLLSDSGFYLCAWSAPGQVAKTEAFFGQGTRLTVV.

This clone was picked up a small number of times. The junction departs from germline at one end; a sequencing error may be responsible. V and J are TRBV11-2 and TRBJ2-7; 11 positions match TRBD1. The germline CDR1 and CDR2 sequences are SGHAT and FQNNGV. This CDR3 comprises 12 residues. The CDR3 spells CASSSPGDRGGF. CDR3 coding DNA: TGTGCCAGCAGCTCGCCTGGGGACAGGGGGGGTTTC.

The rearrangement joins TRBV27 to TRBJ1-1, with D possibly matching TRBD1 (5 bases). The germline V and J ends were trimmed by 5 bases and 4 bases, with 11 bases remaining between them. CDR1 MNHEY and CDR2 SMNVEV come from the germline V gene (reference sequence). This CDR3 contains 13 residues. Here the CDR3 reads CASSIEGSTEAFF. The CDR3 region has the DNA TGTGCCAGCAGTATTGAGGGGAGCACTGAAGCTTTCTTT.